A selection of T cell receptor beta chains follows, all from one sample in a study of T cell responses to AZD1222 COVID-19 vaccine. Assay: immunoSEQ multiplex PCR; the TCRdb copy retains only in-frame clones and omits some. Of roughly 110,000 clones in the sample, 92% are singletons; the top ten hold approximately 8.9%. The sample was peripheral blood, taken 28 days after the second AZD1222 dose. The receptors were gathered from an adult who received the AZD1222 COVID-19 vaccine. Both conserved end residues are part of each CDR3. Each record gives: D gene, J gene, V gene, clone size, CDR3 DNA, CDR3 protein. D genes are given only for firm matches. Clone size appears in some rows only: once, few, many, or a class for an expanded clone.

d_gene: TRBD2
j_gene: TRBJ2-7
v_gene: TRBV5-1
abundance: .
CDR3nt: TGCGCCAGCCGGGGGCTAGCGGGAGGACTTGGGGAGCAGTACTTC
CDR3aa: CASRGLAGGLGEQYF

d_gene: .
j_gene: TRBJ1-2
v_gene: TRBV6-5
abundance: once
CDR3nt: TGTGCCAGCAAAACCGGTCTATCAAAGGGCTATGGCTACACCTTC
CDR3aa: CASKTGLSKGYGYTF

d_gene: .
j_gene: TRBJ2-3
v_gene: TRBV11-2
abundance: .
CDR3nt: TGTGCCAGCAGCTTAGACCTTGACGGGGGCACAGATACGCAGTATTTT
CDR3aa: CASSLDLDGGTDTQYF

d_gene: TRBD2
j_gene: TRBJ2-2
v_gene: TRBV7-6
abundance: .
CDR3nt: TGTGCCAGCAGCCGACTAGCGGGAGTATCCACCGGGGAGCTGTTTTTT
CDR3aa: CASSRLAGVSTGELFF

d_gene: TRBD1
j_gene: TRBJ1-1
v_gene: TRBV19
abundance: .
CDR3nt: TGTGCCAGTAGATTGGGACAGGGGAACACTGAAGCTTTCTTT
CDR3aa: CASRLGQGNTEAFF

d_gene: .
j_gene: TRBJ1-1
v_gene: TRBV18
abundance: .
CDR3nt: TGTGCCAGCTCACCCGTCCACCCACAAGCTTTCTTT
CDR3aa: CASSPVHPQAFF

d_gene: TRBD1
j_gene: TRBJ2-7
v_gene: TRBV18
abundance: .
CDR3nt: TGTGCCAGCTCACCCCCGGGACAGGGTATCTACGAGCAGTACTTC
CDR3aa: CASSPPGQGIYEQYF

d_gene: TRBD1
j_gene: TRBJ1-2
v_gene: TRBV5-6
abundance: .
CDR3nt: TGTGCCAGCAGCGCCGGACAGGGAAGATATGGCTACACCTTC
CDR3aa: CASSAGQGRYGYTF

d_gene: .
j_gene: TRBJ2-6
v_gene: TRBV25-1
abundance: .
CDR3nt: TGTGCCAGCAGTTCCTCTGGGGCCAACGTCCTGACTTTC
CDR3aa: CASSSSGANVLTF

d_gene: .
j_gene: TRBJ1-5
v_gene: TRBV27
abundance: .
CDR3nt: TGTGCCAGCAGTCCGTCCTATATCCAGCCCCAGCATTTT
CDR3aa: CASSPSYIQPQHF

d_gene: .
j_gene: TRBJ2-1
v_gene: TRBV7-9
abundance: many
CDR3nt: TGTGCCAGCAGCCCAACGTTGGGTGAGCAGTTCTTC
CDR3aa: CASSPTLGEQFF

d_gene: .
j_gene: TRBJ1-2
v_gene: TRBV4-1
abundance: .
CDR3nt: TGCGCCAGCAGCCCACCTGGGTTGAGCTATGGCTACACCTTC
CDR3aa: CASSPPGLSYGYTF

d_gene: TRBD1
j_gene: TRBJ2-1
v_gene: TRBV14
abundance: .
CDR3nt: TGTGCCAGCAGCGGACAGGGTCCCTACAATGAGCAGTTCTTC
CDR3aa: CASSGQGPYNEQFF

d_gene: .
j_gene: TRBJ1-1
v_gene: TRBV11-1
abundance: .
CDR3nt: TGTGCCAGCAGCTTACTTGAGAACACTGAAGCTTTCTTT
CDR3aa: CASSLLENTEAFF

d_gene: TRBD2
j_gene: TRBJ2-7
v_gene: TRBV28
abundance: .
CDR3nt: TGTGCCAGCAGGCCCCTGAGCGGGAAGGCCTACGAGCAGTACTTC
CDR3aa: CASRPLSGKAYEQYF

d_gene: .
j_gene: TRBJ1-2
v_gene: TRBV3-1/TRBV3-2
abundance: .
CDR3nt: TGTGCCAGCAGCCAAGAGGGAGGGAGCCGGGGCTACACCTTC
CDR3aa: CASSQEGGSRGYTF

d_gene: .
j_gene: TRBJ1-3
v_gene: TRBV7-2
abundance: .
CDR3nt: TGTGCCAGCAGCTTAGGGTATGCGACACAGGGTGGAAACACCATATATTTT
CDR3aa: CASSLGYATQGGNTIYF

d_gene: TRBD1
j_gene: TRBJ2-7
v_gene: TRBV18
abundance: few
CDR3nt: TGTGCCAGCTCGCCGACAGGGGCCTACGAGCAGTACTTC
CDR3aa: CASSPTGAYEQYF

d_gene: .
j_gene: TRBJ2-2
v_gene: TRBV7-8
abundance: .
CDR3nt: TGTGCCAGCAGCTTAGTACGACTCGGGGAGCTGTTTTTT
CDR3aa: CASSLVRLGELFF

d_gene: TRBD1
j_gene: TRBJ2-7
v_gene: TRBV5-8
abundance: once
CDR3nt: TGTGCCAGCAGCGGACAGGGTGACTCCTACGAGCAGTACTTC
CDR3aa: CASSGQGDSYEQYF

d_gene: .
j_gene: TRBJ1-3
v_gene: TRBV3-1/TRBV3-2
abundance: .
CDR3nt: TGTGCCAGCAGCCATGGTTCGAACTCTGGAAACACCATATATTTT
CDR3aa: CASSHGSNSGNTIYF

d_gene: TRBD2
j_gene: TRBJ2-3
v_gene: TRBV10-3
abundance: once
CDR3nt: TGTGCCATCAGTGAGGTAGCGGGAGGCGTAGATACGCAGTATTTT
CDR3aa: CAISEVAGGVDTQYF

d_gene: .
j_gene: TRBJ1-2
v_gene: TRBV7-8
abundance: .
CDR3nt: TGTGCCAGCAGCCCAGACTATGGCTACACCTTC
CDR3aa: CASSPDYGYTF

d_gene: .
j_gene: TRBJ1-2
v_gene: TRBV29-1
abundance: .
CDR3nt: TGCAGCGTCGATACAGCGTCCGGGGGAATAGGCTACACCTTC
CDR3aa: CSVDTASGGIGYTF

d_gene: TRBD1
j_gene: TRBJ1-6
v_gene: TRBV14
abundance: .
CDR3nt: TGTGCCAGCAGCCCCGGGACAGGGCAATCACCCCTCCACTTT
CDR3aa: CASSPGTGQSPLHF

d_gene: TRBD1
j_gene: TRBJ2-3
v_gene: TRBV7-6
abundance: .
CDR3nt: TGTGCCAGCAGCTTAGGGACAGGGAGAGGGGGTACGCAGTATTTT
CDR3aa: CASSLGTGRGGTQYF

d_gene: .
j_gene: TRBJ2-5
v_gene: TRBV5-4
abundance: .
CDR3nt: TGTGCCAGCAGCTGGAGACTAGTCAGCCGCCAAGAGACCCAGTACTTC
CDR3aa: CASSWRLVSRQETQYF

d_gene: .
j_gene: TRBJ1-1
v_gene: TRBV6-1
abundance: .
CDR3nt: TGTGCCAGCAGTGAGTGGCAGGGGACGAACACTGAAGCTTTCTTT
CDR3aa: CASSEWQGTNTEAFF

d_gene: TRBD1
j_gene: TRBJ2-2
v_gene: TRBV11-1
abundance: .
CDR3nt: TGTGCCAGCAGCTTAAAGGGGGCTTCGACCGGGGAGCTGTTTTTT
CDR3aa: CASSLKGASTGELFF

d_gene: .
j_gene: TRBJ1-5
v_gene: TRBV6-5
abundance: .
CDR3nt: TGTGCCATCCTGGAATATAGCAATCAGCCCCAGCATTTT
CDR3aa: CAILEYSNQPQHF

d_gene: .
j_gene: TRBJ1-1
v_gene: TRBV19
abundance: once
CDR3nt: TGTGCCAGTAGTATTGGACAGTACACTGAAGCTTTCTTT
CDR3aa: CASSIGQYTEAFF

d_gene: TRBD1
j_gene: TRBJ2-7
v_gene: TRBV4-3
abundance: .
CDR3nt: TGCGCCAGCAGCCAATCGGGACAGGGGGGATACGAGCAGTACTTC
CDR3aa: CASSQSGQGGYEQYF

d_gene: .
j_gene: TRBJ1-1
v_gene: TRBV12-5
abundance: .
CDR3nt: TGTGCTAGTGGGGATCAGAACACTGAAGCTTTCTTT
CDR3aa: CASGDQNTEAFF

d_gene: .
j_gene: TRBJ1-6
v_gene: TRBV6-5
abundance: .
CDR3nt: TGTGCCAGCAGTCCGGGACCTTATTCACCCCTCCACTTT
CDR3aa: CASSPGPYSPLHF

d_gene: .
j_gene: TRBJ2-1
v_gene: TRBV6-5
abundance: once
CDR3nt: TGTGCCAGCAGTTACTCGAGGGGGAATAGGGATGAGCAGTTCTTC
CDR3aa: CASSYSRGNRDEQFF

d_gene: .
j_gene: TRBJ2-3
v_gene: TRBV3-1/TRBV3-2
abundance: .
CDR3nt: TGTGCCAGCAGCCCAACAGGGATCACAGATACGCAGTATTTT
CDR3aa: CASSPTGITDTQYF

d_gene: .
j_gene: TRBJ2-5
v_gene: TRBV18
abundance: .
CDR3nt: TGTGCCAGCTCACCACCGGAGGCCCTGTCGACCCAGTACTTC
CDR3aa: CASSPPEALSTQYF

d_gene: TRBD1
j_gene: TRBJ1-6
v_gene: TRBV15
abundance: .
CDR3nt: TGTGCCACCAGCAGAGGGGGACAGCTCGATCCCCTCCACTTT
CDR3aa: CATSRGGQLDPLHF

d_gene: .
j_gene: TRBJ1-4
v_gene: TRBV19
abundance: .
CDR3nt: TGTGCCAGTAGTTCAAGCAGTAGAGGGAATTGGGAAAAACTGTTTTTT
CDR3aa: CASSSSSRGNWEKLFF

d_gene: TRBD2
j_gene: TRBJ2-3
v_gene: TRBV4-1
abundance: .
CDR3nt: TGCGCCAGCAGGCCCGGGACTAGCGGTGGAATAGATACGCAGTATTTT
CDR3aa: CASRPGTSGGIDTQYF

d_gene: .
j_gene: TRBJ2-3
v_gene: TRBV7-3
abundance: .
CDR3nt: TGTGCCAGCAGCCCAGGGGGGACTCCGAGCGCAGATACGCAGTATTTT
CDR3aa: CASSPGGTPSADTQYF

d_gene: .
j_gene: TRBJ1-5
v_gene: TRBV19
abundance: .
CDR3nt: TGTGCCAGTACTTTGGGGCAGGGAAATAGCAATCAGCCCCAGCATTTT
CDR3aa: CASTLGQGNSNQPQHF

d_gene: .
j_gene: TRBJ1-2
v_gene: TRBV19
abundance: .
CDR3nt: TGTGCCAGTAGTTTCCAGGCTCTATGGTATGGCTACACCTTC
CDR3aa: CASSFQALWYGYTF

d_gene: TRBD1
j_gene: TRBJ2-7
v_gene: TRBV5-1
abundance: .
CDR3nt: TGCGCCAGCAACAGGGACAGGGGGCTGGGGGAGCAGTACTTC
CDR3aa: CASNRDRGLGEQYF

d_gene: TRBD2
j_gene: TRBJ2-2
v_gene: TRBV29-1
abundance: .
CDR3nt: TGCAGCGTTGGCGGGACTAGCGGGAGGGCCTGGTCCGGGGAGCTGTTTTTT
CDR3aa: CSVGGTSGRAWSGELFF

d_gene: .
j_gene: TRBJ2-1
v_gene: TRBV4-1
abundance: .
CDR3nt: TGCGCCAGCAGCTCCCAAAGGGCCTCTACCTACAATGAGCAGTTCTTC
CDR3aa: CASSSQRASTYNEQFF

d_gene: .
j_gene: TRBJ2-1
v_gene: TRBV5-3
abundance: .
CDR3nt: TGTGCCAGAAGCTTCAGGGTTTCTGAGCAGTTCTTC
CDR3aa: CARSFRVSEQFF

d_gene: .
j_gene: TRBJ2-7
v_gene: TRBV27
abundance: .
CDR3nt: TGTGCCAGCAGTTTTGGGCCGTCCTACGAGCAGTACTTC
CDR3aa: CASSFGPSYEQYF